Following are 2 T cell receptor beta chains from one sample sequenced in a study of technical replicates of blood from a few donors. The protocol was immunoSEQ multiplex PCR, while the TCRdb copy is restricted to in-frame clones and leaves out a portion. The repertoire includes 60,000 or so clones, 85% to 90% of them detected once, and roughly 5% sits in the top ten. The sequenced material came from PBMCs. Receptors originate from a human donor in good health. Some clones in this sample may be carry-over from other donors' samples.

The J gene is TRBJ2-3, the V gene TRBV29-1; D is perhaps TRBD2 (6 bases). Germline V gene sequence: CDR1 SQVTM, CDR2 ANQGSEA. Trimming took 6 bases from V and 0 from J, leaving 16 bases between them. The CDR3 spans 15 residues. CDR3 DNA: TGCAGCGTGGCCGGGACTCGCCATAGCACAGATACGCAGTATTTT. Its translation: CSVAGTRHSTDTQYF.

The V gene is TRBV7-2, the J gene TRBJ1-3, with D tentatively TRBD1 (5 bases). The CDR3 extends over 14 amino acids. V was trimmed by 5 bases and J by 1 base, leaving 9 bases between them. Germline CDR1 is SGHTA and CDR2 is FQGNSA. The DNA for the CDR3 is TGTGCCAGCAGCCCGCAGGGTTCTGGAAACACCATATATTTT. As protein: CASSPQGSGNTIYF.